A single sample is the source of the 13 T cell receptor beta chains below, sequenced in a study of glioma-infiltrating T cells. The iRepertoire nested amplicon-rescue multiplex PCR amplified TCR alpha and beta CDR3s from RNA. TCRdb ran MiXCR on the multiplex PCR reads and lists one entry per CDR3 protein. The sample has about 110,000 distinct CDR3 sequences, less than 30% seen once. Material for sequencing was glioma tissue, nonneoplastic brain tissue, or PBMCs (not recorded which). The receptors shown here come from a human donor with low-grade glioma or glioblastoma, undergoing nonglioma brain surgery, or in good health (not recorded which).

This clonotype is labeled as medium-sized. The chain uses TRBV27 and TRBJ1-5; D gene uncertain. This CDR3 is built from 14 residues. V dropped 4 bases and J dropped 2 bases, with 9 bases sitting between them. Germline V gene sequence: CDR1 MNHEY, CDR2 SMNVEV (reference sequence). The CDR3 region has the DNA TGTGCCAGCAGTTCGTCGGTACGCAATCAGCCCCAGCATTTT. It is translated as CASSSSVRNQPQHF.

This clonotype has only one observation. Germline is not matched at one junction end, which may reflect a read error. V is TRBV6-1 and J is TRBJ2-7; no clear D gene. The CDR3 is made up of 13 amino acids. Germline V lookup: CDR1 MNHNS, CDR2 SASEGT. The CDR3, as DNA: TGTGCCAGCATGCGAACAGTTAACTGCGAGCAGTGCTTC. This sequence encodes CASMRTVNCEQCF.

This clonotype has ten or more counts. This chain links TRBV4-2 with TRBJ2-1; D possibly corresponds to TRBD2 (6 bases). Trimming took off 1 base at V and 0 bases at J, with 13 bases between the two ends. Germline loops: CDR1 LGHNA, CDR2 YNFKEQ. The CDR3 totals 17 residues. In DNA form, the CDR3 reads TGTGCCAGCAGCCAAGTCTCTAGCGCGAGCTCCTACAATGAGCAGTTCTTC. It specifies CASSQVSSASSYNEQFF.

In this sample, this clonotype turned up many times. CDR3 nucleotides: TGCAGTGCTAGAGATCAGGAGGGCGGGACTAGCGGGAGGAGAGGGACTTACAATGAGCAGTTCTTC. Amino acids: CSARDQEGGTSGRRGTYNEQFF. The chain uses TRBV20-1 and TRBJ2-1; 15 nucleotides agree with TRBD2. Germline V gives CDR1 DFQATT, CDR2 SNEGSKA (reference sequence). The CDR3 runs 22 residues. The trim removed 0 bases at V and 4 bases at J, leaving 19 bases unmatched.

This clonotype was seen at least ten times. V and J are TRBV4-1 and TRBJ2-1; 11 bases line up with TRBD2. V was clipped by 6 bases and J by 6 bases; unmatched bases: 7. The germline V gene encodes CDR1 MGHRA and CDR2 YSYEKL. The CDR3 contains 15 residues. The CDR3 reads CASRTGLAGSNEQFF. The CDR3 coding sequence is TGCGCCAGCAGGACAGGACTAGCGGGCTCCAATGAGCAGTTCTTC.

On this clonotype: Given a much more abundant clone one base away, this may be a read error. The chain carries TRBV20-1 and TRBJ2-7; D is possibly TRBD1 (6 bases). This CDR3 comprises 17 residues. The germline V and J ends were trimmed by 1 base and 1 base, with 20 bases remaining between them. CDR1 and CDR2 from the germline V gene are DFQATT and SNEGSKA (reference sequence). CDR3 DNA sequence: TGCAGTGCTAGAGGACGATGTAGGACAGAGTCTTCCTACGAGCAGTACTTC. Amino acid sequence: CSARGRCRTESSYEQYF.

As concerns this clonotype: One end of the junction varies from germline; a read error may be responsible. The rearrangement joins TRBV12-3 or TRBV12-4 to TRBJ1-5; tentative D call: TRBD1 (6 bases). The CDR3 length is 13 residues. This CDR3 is CAGSRQVNQPQHF. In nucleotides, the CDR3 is TGTGCCGGCAGTCGACAGGTGAATCAGCCCCAGCATTTT.

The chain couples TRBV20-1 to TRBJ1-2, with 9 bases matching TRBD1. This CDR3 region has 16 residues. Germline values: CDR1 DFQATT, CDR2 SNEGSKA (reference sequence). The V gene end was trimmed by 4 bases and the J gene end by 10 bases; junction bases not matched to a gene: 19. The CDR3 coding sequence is TGCAGTGCTAAACACTCCGGGACAGGGATTGACTATAACTACACCTTC. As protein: CSAKHSGTGIDYNYTF.

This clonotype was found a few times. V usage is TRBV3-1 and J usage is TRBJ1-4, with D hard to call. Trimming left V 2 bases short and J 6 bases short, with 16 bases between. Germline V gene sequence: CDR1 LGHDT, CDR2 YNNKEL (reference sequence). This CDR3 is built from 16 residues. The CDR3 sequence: CASSQNTRGGHEKLFF. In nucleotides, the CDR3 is TGTGCCAGCAGCCAAAATACGCGAGGAGGGCATGAAAAACTGTTTTTT.

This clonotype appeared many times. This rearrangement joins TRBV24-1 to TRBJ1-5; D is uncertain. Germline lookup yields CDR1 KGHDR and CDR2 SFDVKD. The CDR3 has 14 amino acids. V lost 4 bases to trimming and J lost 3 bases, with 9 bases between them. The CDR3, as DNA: TGTGCCACCAGTGACCCTTCAACCAATCAGCCCCAGCATTTT. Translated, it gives CATSDPSTNQPQHF.

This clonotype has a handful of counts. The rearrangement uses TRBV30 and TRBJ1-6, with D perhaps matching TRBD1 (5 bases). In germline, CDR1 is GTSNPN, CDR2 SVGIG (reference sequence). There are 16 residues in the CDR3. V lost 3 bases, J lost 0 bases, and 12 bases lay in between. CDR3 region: CAWSRTLSSYNSPLHF. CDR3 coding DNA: TGTGCCTGGAGCCGGACACTGAGCTCCTATAATTCACCCCTCCACTTT.

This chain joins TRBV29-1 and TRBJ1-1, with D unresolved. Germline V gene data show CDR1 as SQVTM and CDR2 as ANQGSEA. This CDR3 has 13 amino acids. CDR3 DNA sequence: TGCATCACTTCTCCGGGGTCGAACACTGAAGCTTTCTTT. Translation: CITSPGSNTEAFF.

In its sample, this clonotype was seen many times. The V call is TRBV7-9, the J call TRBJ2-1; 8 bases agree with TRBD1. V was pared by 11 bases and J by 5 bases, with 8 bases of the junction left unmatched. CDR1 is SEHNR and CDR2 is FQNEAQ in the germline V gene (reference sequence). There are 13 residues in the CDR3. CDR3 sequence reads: CAFRRQGNNEQFF. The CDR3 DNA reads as TGTGCCTTCCGGAGACAGGGGAACAATGAGCAGTTCTTC.